This TCR beta chain is drawn from a study of blood T cell repertoires in COVID-19 (dated by TCRdb to the early 2020s). Describing the broader study: Samples covering the acute and convalescent phases of COVID-19 were provided by collaborators in the United States, Italy and Spain. A de-identified subject ID, COVID-19 status, age in years and sex were almost always included in the sample metadata. The material from the prospective study consisted of cDNA or gDNA derived from T cells, B-cell-depleted T cells, or PBMCs. Subjects who had been exposed to COVID-19, were actively infected with it, or had recovered from it provided the deeply sampled blood TCRbeta repertoires that made up the dataset. The repertoires were released in a freely available public database meant as a resource for research on the immune response to SARS-CoV-2. Where HLA class I and class II types were available, the types were taken from metadata supplied by the sample provider, not from assay-based typing. Samples came from the ongoing ImmuneRACE study (first 160 participants) plus 1,254 subjects from 6 global collaborators. Points the paper makes about the study in general: The quantity of clinical and demographic metadata differed by source and by participant and was supplied without curation.

The collaborating institutions used their own protocols to collect whole blood in K2EDTA tubes. Collaborator samples were shipped for TCRbeta analysis as frozen whole blood, isolated PBMCs, or DNA extracted from either sample type. This clone came up a few times. Its antigen target is currently unknown. One base away there is no much larger clone; base qualities are not given. TCRbeta CDR3 regions were amplified from genomic DNA by means of the immunoSEQ Assay, a bias-controlled multiplex PCR. Under the source paper's analysis protocol: The number of nucleated cells in each sample was estimated by amplification of reference gene primers within the assay. Sequence reads were collapsed and filtered to measure the absolute abundance of every unique TCRbeta CDR3 rearrangement. Productive Simpson clonality was computed per sample as the square root of Simpson's diversity index over productive rearrangements. TCRdb obtained this table from immuneACCESS and retained in-frame rearrangements with V and J assigned. These tables miss some clones; where compared with another copy, unresolved V genes account for less than half of the shortfall, and the remainder is unexplained. D and trimming come from the DNA, and the V and J calls and clone size come from that table. Recorded for this sample are 55,000 to 80,000 clones; roughly 82% of them occurred a single time. The ten largest clones add up to around 16% of the sample.

This clonotype was obtained from a man older than 75 with active COVID-19. The sequencing input was peripheral blood.

The CDR3 corresponds to CASNIQGNEQFF. The nucleotide sequence reads TGTGCCAGCAACATACAGGGCAATGAGCAGTTCTTC. This chain is built from TRBV5-8 and TRBJ2-1, with TRBD1 as a weak D call on 6 bases. Cut back by 6 bases and 6 bases, the V and J ends lie 10 bases apart. There are 12 amino acids in the CDR3, from cysteine to phenylalanine inclusive. Just the 36-base CDR3 DNA is kept, in frame starting at base 1. Via the germline V gene, CDR1 is SGHTS and CDR2 YDEGEE.